A single sample is the source of the 4 T cell receptor beta chains below, sequenced in a study of blood T cell repertoires in COVID-19 (dated by TCRdb to the early 2020s). The library was generated by the immunoSEQ multiplex PCR assay. TCRdb took over this immuneACCESS table, retaining in-frame rearrangements with V and J assigned. Such tables are incomplete; in checked studies, under half of the missing clones stem from an unresolved V gene, and the remainder is unexplained. Here the sample has 200,000 to 300,000 clones; roughly 80% occur a single time. The ten top clones hold roughly a tenth of the sample. Sequencing input: peripheral blood. The receptors were gathered from a woman aged 80 or older with acute or convalescent COVID-19.

The chain joins TRBV5-5 to TRBJ2-1, with 10 bases aligning to TRBD1. Germline V gene sequence: CDR1 SGHKS, CDR2 YYEKEE (reference sequence). V lost 3 bases and J lost 5; bases outside the gene matches: 2. The CDR3 has 14 amino acids. The CDR3 bases are TGTGCCAGCAGCTGGGGACAGGGGAACAATGAGCAGTTCTTC. This sequence encodes CASSWGQGNNEQFF. Variable domain in full (rest from reference TRBV5-5 and TRBJ2-1): DAGVTQSPTHLIKTRGQQVTLRCSPISGHKSVSWYQQVLGQGPQFIFQYYEKEERGRGNFPDRFSARQFPNYSSELNVNALLLGDSALYLCASSWGQGNNEQFFGPGTRLTVL.

V and J are TRBV2 and TRBJ1-5; D is uncertain. Germline CDR1 is SNHLY and CDR2 is FYNNEI. Trimming cost V 7 bases and J 1 base, with 11 bases left between them. CDR3 length equals 14 residues. CDR3 in amino acids: CASNNVLSNQPQHF. Here the CDR3 DNA reads TGTGCCAGCAACAACGTTCTCAGCAATCAGCCCCAGCATTTT.

The V call is TRBV5-4, the J call TRBJ1-2; no definite D call. The CDR3 spans 15 residues. V lost 0 bases and J 2 bases, leaving 11 bases between the germline ends. Germline CDR1 SGHNT, CDR2 YYREEE (reference sequence). The DNA of the CDR3 is TGTGCCAGCAGCTTGGTCGGGGTCGAGAACTATGGCTACACCTTC. Translated: CASSLVGVENYGYTF.

The rearrangement uses TRBV7-2 and TRBJ1-1; TRBD1 is a possible D gene (6 bases). Trimming took off 3 bases at V and 2 bases at J, with 19 bases between the two ends. From germline, CDR1 is SGHTA and CDR2 FQGNSA. The CDR3 covers 17 residues. CDR3 residues: CASSFLPQGRGNTEAFF. CDR3 DNA sequence: TGTGCCAGCAGCTTCCTACCGCAGGGGCGAGGTAACACTGAAGCTTTCTTT. Combining the CDR3 with reference TRBV7-2 and TRBJ1-1 gives the whole variable domain GAGVSQSPSNKVTEKGKDVELRCDPISGHTALYWYRQSLGQGLEFLIYFQGNSAPDKSGLPSDRFSAERTGGSVSTLTIQRTQQEDSAVYLCASSFLPQGRGNTEAFFGQGTRLTVV.